This entry is about one T cell receptor beta chain. Profiling relied on immunoSEQ multiplex PCR, and the TCRdb table lists in-frame clones only, not all of them. The sample records around 130,000 clones, roughly nine tenths being singletons. This sample was taken from a study of blood T cell repertoires in COVID-19. Turning to the study itself: The study drew acute and convalescent COVID-19 samples from the United States, Italy and Spain.

In Seattle, patients joined the study during active infection and were tracked longitudinally. The receptor was isolated from a man in his sixties with COVID-19, enrolled during active disease. Sequenced material: peripheral blood.

Here the CDR3 reads CASSYMAGEQFF. The DNA for the CDR3 is TGTGCCAGCAGTTATATGGCGGGAGAGCAGTTCTTC. The chain has TRBV11-2 and TRBJ2-1; D possibly corresponds to TRBD2 (6 bases). In germline, CDR1 is SGHAT, CDR2 FQNNGV. This CDR3 contains 12 residues. Trimming removed 6 bases from V and 10 bases from J, with 13 bases in between.